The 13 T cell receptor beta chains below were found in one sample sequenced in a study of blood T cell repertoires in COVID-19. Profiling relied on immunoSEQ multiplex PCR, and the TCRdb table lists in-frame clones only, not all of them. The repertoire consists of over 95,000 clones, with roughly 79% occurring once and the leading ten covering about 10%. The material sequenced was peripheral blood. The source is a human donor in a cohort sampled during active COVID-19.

CDR3: CATSNRQGGIGNQPQHF. DNA for the CDR3: TGTGCCACCAGCAACAGACAGGGCGGCATAGGCAATCAGCCCCAGCATTTT. The chain combines TRBV15 with TRBJ1-5, with 7 bases lining up with TRBD1. CDR1 LNHNV and CDR2 YYDKDF come from the germline V gene (reference sequence). This CDR3 has 17 amino acids. Trimming at V came to 4 bases and at J to 2 bases, leaving 11 bases not matched to a gene.

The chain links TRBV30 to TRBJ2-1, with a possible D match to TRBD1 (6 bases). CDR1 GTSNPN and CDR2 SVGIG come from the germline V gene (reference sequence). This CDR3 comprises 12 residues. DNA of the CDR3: TGTGCACTGCAGGGGCTGGGGAATGAGCAGTTCTTC. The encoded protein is CALQGLGNEQFF.

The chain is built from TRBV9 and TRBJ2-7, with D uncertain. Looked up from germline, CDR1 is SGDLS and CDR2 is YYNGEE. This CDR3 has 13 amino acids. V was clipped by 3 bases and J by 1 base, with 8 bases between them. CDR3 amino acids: CASSAQTSYEQYF. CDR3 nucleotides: TGTGCCAGCAGCGCCCAGACATCCTACGAGCAGTACTTC. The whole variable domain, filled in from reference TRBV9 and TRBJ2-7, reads DSGVTQTPKHLITATGQRVTLRCSPRSGDLSVYWYQQSLDQGLQFLIQYYNGEERAKGNILERFSAQQFPDLHSELNLSSLELGDSALYFCASSAQTSYEQYFGPGTRLTVT.

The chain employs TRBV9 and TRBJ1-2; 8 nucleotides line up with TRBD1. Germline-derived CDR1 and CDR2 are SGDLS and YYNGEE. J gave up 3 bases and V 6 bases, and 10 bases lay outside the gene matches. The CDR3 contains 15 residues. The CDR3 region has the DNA TGTGCCAGCAACCCGAACGGACAGGGAGACTATGGCTACACCTTC. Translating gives CASNPNGQGDYGYTF.

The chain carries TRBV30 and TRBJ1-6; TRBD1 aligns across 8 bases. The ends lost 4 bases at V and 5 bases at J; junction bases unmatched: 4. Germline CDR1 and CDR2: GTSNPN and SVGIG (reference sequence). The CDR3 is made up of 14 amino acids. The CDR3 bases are TGTGCCTGGATAGGGGACAGGAATAATTCACCCCTCCACTTT. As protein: CAWIGDRNNSPLHF.

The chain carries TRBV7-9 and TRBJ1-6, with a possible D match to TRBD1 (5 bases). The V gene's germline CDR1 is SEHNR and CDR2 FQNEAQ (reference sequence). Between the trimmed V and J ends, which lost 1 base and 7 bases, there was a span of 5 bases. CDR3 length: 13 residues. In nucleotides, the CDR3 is TGTGCCAGCAGCTTAGGGGGCAATTCACCCCTCCACTTT. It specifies CASSLGGNSPLHF.

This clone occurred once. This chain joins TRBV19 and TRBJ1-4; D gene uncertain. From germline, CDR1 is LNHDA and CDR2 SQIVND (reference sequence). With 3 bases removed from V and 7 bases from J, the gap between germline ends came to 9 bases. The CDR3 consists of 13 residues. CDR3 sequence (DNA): TGTGCCAGTAGTATCTACAGCGGTGAAAAACTGTTTTTT. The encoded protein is CASSIYSGEKLFF. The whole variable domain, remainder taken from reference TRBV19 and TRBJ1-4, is DGGITQSPKYLFRKEGQNVTLSCEQNLNHDAMYWYRQDPGQGLRLIYYSQIVNDFQKGDIAEGYSVSREKKESFPLTVTSAQKNPTAFYLCASSIYSGEKLFFGSGTQLSVL.

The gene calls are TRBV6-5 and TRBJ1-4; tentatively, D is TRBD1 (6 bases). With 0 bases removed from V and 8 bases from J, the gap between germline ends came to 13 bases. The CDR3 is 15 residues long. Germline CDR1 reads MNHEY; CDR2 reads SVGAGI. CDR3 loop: CASSYSGRGSEKLFF. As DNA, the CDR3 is TGTGCCAGCAGTTACTCGGGCAGGGGTAGCGAAAAACTGTTTTTT.

The CDR3 region has the DNA TGTGCCAGCAGCGTAGAGGTAGCGGTTCCCTACAATGAGCAGTTCTTC. Its protein product is CASSVEVAVPYNEQFF. V usage is TRBV9 and J usage is TRBJ2-1; D might be TRBD2 (6 bases). CDR1 is SGDLS, CDR2 YYNGEE, per germline. This CDR3 region has 16 residues. V gave up 0 bases and J gave up 2 bases, with 12 bases separating them.

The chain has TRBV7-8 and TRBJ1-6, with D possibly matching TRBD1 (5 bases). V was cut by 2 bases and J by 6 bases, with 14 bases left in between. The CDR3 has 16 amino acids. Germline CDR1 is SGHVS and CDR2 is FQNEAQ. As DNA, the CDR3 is TGTGCCAGCAGCTTAAGCCCAGGGAACACTAATTCACCCCTCCACTTT. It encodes CASSLSPGNTNSPLHF.

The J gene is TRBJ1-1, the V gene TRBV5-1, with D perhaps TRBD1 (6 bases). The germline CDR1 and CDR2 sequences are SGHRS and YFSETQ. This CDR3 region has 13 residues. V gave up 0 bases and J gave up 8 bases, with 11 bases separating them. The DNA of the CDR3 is TGCGCCAGCAGCTTGGGCCCGGGACAAGAAGCTTTCTTT. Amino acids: CASSLGPGQEAFF.

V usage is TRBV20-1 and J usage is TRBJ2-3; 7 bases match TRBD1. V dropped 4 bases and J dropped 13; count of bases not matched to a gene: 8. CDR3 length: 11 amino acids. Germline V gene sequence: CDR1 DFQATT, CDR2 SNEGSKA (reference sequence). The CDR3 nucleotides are TGCAGTGCTAAAAAGACAGGGAAGGAGTATTTT. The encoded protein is CSAKKTGKEYF.

The CDR3 region is CASRLRDYGELFF. CDR3 sequence (DNA): TGTGCCAGCAGGCTCCGGGATTACGGGGAGCTGTTTTTT. V is TRBV2 and J is TRBJ2-2, with TRBD2 as a possible D gene (5 bases). Between the trimmed V and J ends, which lost 6 bases and 7 bases, there was a span of 12 bases. Germline CDR1 and CDR2: SNHLY and FYNNEI. This CDR3 spans 13 amino acids.